The TCR beta chain described here comes from a study of T cell repertoires in cytomegalovirus infection. TCRdb used MiXCR to reprocess the reads, holding one entry per CDR3 protein. The sample gives tens of thousands of distinct CDR3 sequences, 4% of which show up once; around a fifth is in the top ten. Trimming cost V 6 bases and J 6 bases, with 15 bases left between them. This CDR3 has 13 residues. Germline CDR1 reads MNHEY; CDR2 reads SVGEGT. The receptor comes from a human donor in good health (CMV status not recorded). Some clones in this sample may be carry-over from other donors' samples. The rearrangement joins TRBV6-2 or TRBV6-3 to TRBJ2-7, with no clear D. Sequencing was done on a sample of PBMCs. Here the CDR3 reads CASSLPPIAEQYF. In nucleotides, the CDR3 is TGTGCCAGCAGCCTACCCCCCATTGCCGAGCAGTACTTC.